These 21 T cell receptor beta chains came from one sample sequenced in a study of T-cell reconstitution after alpha-beta-depleted transplantation in children. Unique molecular identifiers were incorporated when the TCRbeta library was constructed. TCRdb ran MiXCR on the PCR reads and lists one entry per CDR3 protein. The table shows approximately 490,000 distinct CDR3 sequences, with under 12% occurring only once. Sequences were derived from PBMCs, sampled before TCRalphabeta/CD19-depleted stem cell transplant. The origin of the receptors is a child aged 2 to 10 with inherited bone marrow failure, due to receive a stem cell transplant.

This clonotype was seen repeatedly, ten times or more. The chain's CDR3 is CASSLGDSRTDTQYF. CDR3 coding DNA: TGTGCCAGCAGTTTAGGGGACAGCCGCACAGATACGCAGTATTTT. This sequence joins TRBV27 and TRBJ2-3, with 7 nucleotides matching TRBD1. This CDR3 comprises 15 residues. Germline lookup yields CDR1 MNHEY and CDR2 SMNVEV (reference sequence). Germline trimming cut 2 bases from V and 1 base from J; bases unmatched to any gene: 3.

This rearrangement joins TRBV5-1 to TRBJ2-6; possibly TRBD2 for D (6 bases). Trimming removed 2 bases from V and 0 bases from J, with 9 bases in between. The CDR3 extends over 16 amino acids. The germline V gene encodes CDR1 SGHRS and CDR2 YFSETQ. The CDR3 coding sequence is TGCGCCAGCAGCTTTGGAGGGTACTCTGGGGCCAACGTCCTGACTTTC. It specifies CASSFGGYSGANVLTF. The full variable domain, in which reference TRBV5-1 and TRBJ2-6 provide the parts outside the CDR3, is KAGVTQTPRYLIKTRGQQVTLSCSPISGHRSVSWYQQTPGQGLQFLFEYFSETQRNKGNFPGRFSGRQFSNSRSEMNVSTLELGDSALYLCASSFGGYSGANVLTFGAGSRLTVL.

This clonotype has ten or more counts. The rearrangement links TRBV20-1 to TRBJ2-1; 11 bases line up with TRBD2. The CDR3 length is 16 residues. The V and J ends lost 1 base and 6 bases, in that order; junction bases with no gene match: 8. In germline, CDR1 is DFQATT, CDR2 SNEGSKA (reference sequence). DNA for the CDR3: TGCAGTGCTAGAGGACTCCTAGCGGGAGGAATCAATGAGCAGTTCTTC. It translates to CSARGLLAGGINEQFF.

This clonotype was seen repeatedly, ten times or more. The chain has TRBV7-9 and TRBJ1-2; a weak D match, TRBD1 (5 bases). The CDR3 is 14 amino acids. Germline V gives CDR1 SEHNR, CDR2 FQNEAQ (reference sequence). With 5 bases removed from V and 6 bases from J, the gap between germline ends came to 16 bases. CDR3 protein: CASSPPVGPHGYTF. As DNA, the CDR3 is TGTGCCAGCAGCCCCCCGGTGGGACCCCATGGCTACACCTTC.

Points on this clonotype: A much larger clone lies a single base off, so this may be a read error. The rearrangement links TRBV20-1 to TRBJ2-1, with D possibly being TRBD2 (5 bases). The CDR3 is 14 amino acids. Germline CDR1 reads DFQATT; CDR2 reads SNEGSKA (reference sequence). Trimming cost V 7 bases and J 4 bases, with 17 bases left between them. CDR3 protein: CSGLRRALYNEQFF. The CDR3 DNA follows: TGCAGTGGCCTGCGGCGGGCGCTTTACAATGAGCAGTTCTTC.

A word on this clonotype: Since a much larger clone is just one base distant, this may be a read error. The V gene is TRBV10-3, the J gene TRBJ1-1; TRBD1 might be the D (5 bases). Trimming cost V 0 bases and J 4 bases, with 15 bases left between them. The CDR3 loop spans 16 amino acids. CDR1 and CDR2 from the germline V gene are ENHRY and SYGVKD. The CDR3 DNA is TGTGCCATCAGTGAGTCCGGTCGCGGGGCGGCCACTGAAGCTTTCTTT. Translating gives CAISESGRGAATEAFF.

This clonotype came up many times. V and J are TRBV5-1 and TRBJ2-5; D is undetermined. Trimming pared 1 base from V and 8 bases from J, leaving 15 bases between. Germline lookup yields CDR1 SGHRS and CDR2 YFSETQ. The CDR3 has 14 amino acids. The CDR3 nucleotides are TGCGCCAGCAGCTTGCGCACTTCCTTAGACACCCAGTACTTC. Its protein is CASSLRTSLDTQYF. Variable domain in full (rest from reference TRBV5-1 and TRBJ2-5): KAGVTQTPRYLIKTRGQQVTLSCSPISGHRSVSWYQQTPGQGLQFLFEYFSETQRNKGNFPGRFSGRQFSNSRSEMNVSTLELGDSALYLCASSLRTSLDTQYFGPGTRLLVL.

The gene calls are TRBV7-9 and TRBJ2-1; TRBD2 matches at 9 bases. Germline loops: CDR1 SEHNR, CDR2 FQNEAQ (reference sequence). Trimming cost V 10 bases and J 8 bases; bases outside gene matches: 15. The CDR3 extends over 15 amino acids. CDR3 protein: CATPRLGGRADEQFF. The CDR3 coding sequence is TGTGCCACACCCCGACTTGGCGGGAGGGCCGATGAGCAGTTCTTC.

About this clonotype: Given a much more abundant clone one base away, this may be a read error. The chain links TRBV10-3 to TRBJ1-3; 10 bases match TRBD1. The CDR3 is made up of 19 amino acids. Unmatched junction bases numbered 13, after V lost 5 bases and J lost 0 bases. CDR1 and CDR2 from the germline V gene are ENHRY and SYGVKD. In nucleotides, the CDR3 is TGTGCCATCAGTCTCCATCGGGGGACAGGGGCACACTCTGGAAACACCATATATTTT. Residues: CAISLHRGTGAHSGNTIYF.

This clonotype was recorded at least ten times. The rearrangement joins TRBV21-1 to TRBJ2-1; the D call in the table, TRBD2, was not verified against the DNA. TRBV21-1 is given as a pseudogene. CDR3 size: 16 residues. The CDR3 region is CASSKELLALYNEQFF. CDR3 in DNA: TGTGCCAGCAGCAAAGAATTACTAGCCCTCTACAATGAGCAGTTCTTC.

V gene TRBV30 combines with J gene TRBJ2-2, with 10 nucleotides matching TRBD1. The trim removed 5 bases at V and 6 bases at J, leaving 6 bases unmatched. The germline CDR1 and CDR2 sequences are GTSNPN and SVGIG (reference sequence). The CDR3 covers 14 residues. CDR3 loop: CAWDRGRGSGELFF. Written as DNA, the CDR3 is TGTGCCTGGGACAGGGGGCGAGGGTCCGGGGAGCTGTTTTTT.

This clonotype appeared many times. The chain recombines TRBV20-1 with TRBJ2-7; 8 bases are a match to TRBD2. Per germline, CDR1 DFQATT and CDR2 SNEGSKA (reference sequence). The CDR3 has 17 amino acids. Trimming cost V 3 bases and J 4 bases; bases outside gene matches: 17. DNA of the CDR3: TGCAGTGCTAGGAATCCTTCGACGAGCGGGAGAGGGTACGAGCAGTACTTC. Translation gives CSARNPSTSGRGYEQYF.

V gene TRBV30 combines with J gene TRBJ2-1, with 8 bases matching TRBD2. After removal of 7 bases from V and 9 bases from J, the junction contained 20 bases not matched to a gene. The germline V gene encodes CDR1 GTSNPN and CDR2 SVGIG (reference sequence). The CDR3 runs 16 residues. The CDR3 spells CASTDKPAGVWGEQFF. In nucleotides, the CDR3 is TGTGCCTCGACAGACAAACCAGCGGGAGTGTGGGGTGAGCAGTTCTTC.

The chain links TRBV9 to TRBJ2-1, with no clear D. Trimming cost V 4 bases and J 7 bases, with 24 bases left between them. The germline CDR1 and CDR2 sequences are SGDLS and YYNGEE. There are 17 residues in the CDR3. This CDR3 is CASSQFGERTPGNEQFF. CDR3 bases: TGTGCCAGCAGCCAGTTTGGGGAAAGGACCCCTGGGAATGAGCAGTTCTTC.

This clonotype was seen at least ten times. The J gene is TRBJ2-1, the V gene TRBV29-1, with D unclear. CDR3 length: 14 residues. V lost 5 bases and J 0 bases, leaving 11 bases between the germline ends. In germline, CDR1 is SQVTM, CDR2 ANQGSEA. CDR3 sequence reads: CSVNGYSSYNEQFF. Here the CDR3 DNA reads TGCAGCGTTAACGGGTATAGCTCCTACAATGAGCAGTTCTTC.

This clonotype appeared many times. The CDR3 nucleotides read TGTGCCAGCTCACCAGTGACCACCTTCGATGAGCAGTTCTTC. This gives the protein CASSPVTTFDEQFF. The gene calls are TRBV18 and TRBJ2-1, with D unclear. Trimming stripped 2 bases from V and 8 bases from J, with 13 bases between. The CDR3 contains 14 residues. Germline lookup yields CDR1 KGHSH and CDR2 LQKENI.

Ten or more counts support this clonotype. This chain links TRBV7-7 with TRBJ2-5; 7 nucleotides align to TRBD1. V gave up 4 bases and J gave up 4 bases; unmatched junction bases: 3. CDR3 length: 13 amino acids. The germline V gene encodes CDR1 SSHAT and CDR2 FNYEAQ (reference sequence). Here the CDR3 reads CASSYRDRETQYF. As DNA, the CDR3 is TGTGCCAGCAGCTACCGGGACAGAGAGACCCAGTACTTC.

This clonotype was counted at least ten times. The CDR3 region has the DNA TGTGCCAGCAACGAAGCTCGGGACAGAGAGACCCAGTACTTC. This codes for CASNEARDRETQYF. The chain is built from TRBV12-3 or TRBV12-4 and TRBJ2-5, with TRBD1 identical over 7 bases. The CDR3 is 14 amino acids. Losses at the gene ends were 7 bases for V and 4 bases for J; bases not matched to a gene: 9.

This clonotype was seen ten or more times. The chain combines TRBV9 with TRBJ2-3, with a weak D call TRBD1 (5 bases). Looked up from germline, CDR1 is SGDLS and CDR2 is YYNGEE. This CDR3 contains 13 residues. Deletions cut 7 bases from V and 5 bases from J, with 14 bases between. CDR3 in amino acids: CASGSGALDTQYF. In DNA, the CDR3 is TGTGCCAGCGGAAGTGGGGCTTTAGATACGCAGTATTTT.

The sample holds many counts of this clonotype. The V and J genes are TRBV29-1 and TRBJ2-5; 7 bases align to TRBD2. V was pared by 2 bases and J by 7 bases, with 7 bases of the junction left unmatched. Germline CDR1 reads SQVTM; CDR2 reads ANQGSEA. This CDR3 spans 13 amino acids. The CDR3 nucleotides are TGCAGCGTTGAAAAAGGTCCGGGGGGGACCCAGTACTTC. As protein: CSVEKGPGGTQYF.

This clonotype was seen repeatedly, ten times or more. The J gene is TRBJ2-1, the V gene TRBV6-5; tentatively, D is TRBD1 (6 bases). Trimming took off 0 bases at V and 5 bases at J, with 11 bases between the two ends. The CDR3 has 15 amino acids. The germline gives CDR1 MNHEY, CDR2 SVGAGI. CDR3 loop: CASSYSTGLNNEQFF. Written as DNA, the CDR3 is TGTGCCAGCAGTTACTCAACAGGGTTGAACAATGAGCAGTTCTTC.